The rows below give T cell receptor beta chains drawn from one sample of a study of identical twins. TCRdb redid the calling of the 5' RACE reads with MiXCR, one entry per CDR3 protein. The sample includes some 240,000 distinct CDR3 sequences, about 10% of them seen just once. Sequencing was done on a sample of memory T cells sorted from blood. Source of these receptors: a man between 45 and 60 years old in good health. The CDR3 runs from the conserved cysteine through the conserved F or W. A D gene is named only where the DNA matches it firmly. A clone size is listed for some rows: how often the clone was seen (once, few, many), or a class if it is expanded.

clone size	V gene	J gene	D gene	CDR3 protein	CDR3 DNA
.	TRBV5-5	TRBJ1-2	.	CASSLGGTALYGYTF	TGTGCCAGCAGCTTAGGAGGCACTGCCCTATATGGCTACACCTTC
many	TRBV6-2/TRBV6-3	TRBJ1-1	.	CASRTNTEAFF	TGTGCCAGCAGGACTAACACTGAAGCTTTCTTT
many	TRBV6-1	TRBJ1-1	.	CASSEASRTEAFF	TGTGCCAGCAGTGAGGCGTCGAGGACTGAAGCTTTCTTT
few	TRBV20-1	TRBJ2-1	.	CSAGLRGRYNEQFF	TGCAGTGCTGGACTTCGCGGAAGGTACAATGAGCAGTTCTTC
few	TRBV19	TRBJ1-2	.	CASSIGQPIRGYTF	TGTGCCAGTAGTATAGGACAGCCGATTCGGGGCTACACCTTC
many	TRBV20-1	TRBJ2-7	.	CSARDGQSQQYF	TGCAGTGCTAGAGATGGCCAAAGTCAACAGTACTTC
few	TRBV6-1	TRBJ1-6	TRBD1	CASSAGTGGSPLHF	TGTGCCAGCAGTGCCGGGACAGGGGGCTCACCCCTCCACTTT
many	TRBV7-8	TRBJ1-5	.	CASSRSRVMSNQPQHF	TGTGCCAGCAGCCGTAGCCGAGTTATGAGCAATCAGCCCCAGCATTTT
.	TRBV6-5	TRBJ1-5	.	CASSYSRHDQPQHF	TGTGCCAGCAGTTACTCCAGGCACGATCAGCCCCAGCATTTT
many	TRBV29-1	TRBJ2-3	.	CSVERDDTQYF	TGCAGCGTTGAGAGAGATGATACGCAGTATTTT
few	TRBV3-1	TRBJ2-5	.	CASSRNRTAQETQYF	TGTGCCAGCAGCCGAAACCGGACAGCCCAAGAGACCCAGTACTTC
.	TRBV14	TRBJ2-7	.	CASSQVFAHYEQYF	TGTGCCAGCAGCCAAGTTTTCGCCCACTACGAGCAGTACTTC
.	TRBV29-1	TRBJ1-5	.	CSVGAGSSQPQHF	TGCAGCGTCGGGGCAGGGAGTTCTCAGCCCCAGCATTTT
many	TRBV6-2/TRBV6-3	TRBJ2-2	.	CASSGYTGELFF	TGTGCCAGCAGTGGTTACACCGGGGAGCTGTTTTTT
few	TRBV28	TRBJ1-1	.	CASSRSTNTEAFF	TGTGCCAGCAGCCGCTCAACGAACACTGAAGCTTTCTTT
.	TRBV20-1	TRBJ2-7	.	CSVRGSTGPGYEQYF	TGCAGTGTTAGGGGATCCACAGGACCCGGCTACGAGCAGTACTTC
few	TRBV6-5	TRBJ1-5	.	CASSYSNGPHQPQHF	TGTGCCAGCAGTTACTCGAACGGCCCCCATCAGCCCCAGCATTTT
.	TRBV6-1	TRBJ2-4	.	CASNCRGLAKNIQYF	TGTGCCAGCAACTGTAGGGGTTTGGCCAAAAACATTCAGTACTTC
.	TRBV30	TRBJ2-7	TRBD2	CACSGIISYEQYF	TGTGCCTGCAGCGGGATCATCTCCTACGAGCAGTACTTC
.	TRBV7-2	TRBJ2-3	.	CASSHGLTTDTQYF	TGTGCCAGCAGCCATGGACTAACCACAGATACGCAGTATTTT
few	TRBV12-3/TRBV12-4	TRBJ2-2	.	CASTPSGGGTGELFF	TGTGCCAGCACCCCTAGCGGAGGGGGCACCGGGGAGCTGTTTTTT
many	TRBV19	TRBJ2-1	.	CASSMTDFYNEQFF	TGTGCCAGTAGTATGACGGACTTCTACAATGAGCAGTTCTTC
many	TRBV20-1	TRBJ2-1	.	CSATSLPPYNEQFF	TGCAGTGCTACGTCCCTCCCCCCCTACAATGAGCAGTTCTTC
.	TRBV30	TRBJ2-7	.	CAWSVGDDSETYEQYF	TGTGCCTGGAGTGTAGGAGACGACAGTGAGACCTACGAGCAGTACTTC
few	TRBV19	TRBJ2-7	TRBD1	CASKGQDSYEQYF	TGTGCCAGTAAGGGACAGGACTCCTACGAGCAGTACTTC
.	TRBV12-3/TRBV12-4	TRBJ2-4	TRBD2	CASSSGTSGLAKNIQYF	TGTGCCAGCAGTAGCGGGACTAGCGGTCTAGCCAAAAACATTCAGTACTTC
.	TRBV7-2	TRBJ2-7	.	CASSLLAPSTEQYF	TGTGCCAGCAGCTTACTAGCCCCCTCCACCGAGCAGTACTTC
.	TRBV20-1	TRBJ2-1	TRBD2	CSAWTSGEYNEQFF	TGCAGTGCGTGGACTAGCGGGGAATACAATGAGCAGTTCTTC
many	TRBV20-1	TRBJ2-5	TRBD1	CSASWDSQETQYF	TGCAGTGCTAGCTGGGACAGCCAAGAGACCCAGTACTTC
many	TRBV5-1	TRBJ2-1	.	CASSLGLFNEQFF	TGCGCCAGCAGCTTGGGCCTGTTTAATGAGCAGTTCTTC
many	TRBV28	TRBJ2-4	TRBD2	CATTKREYGKAKNIQYF	TGTGCCACCACTAAGCGGGAGTACGGAAAAGCCAAAAACATTCAGTACTTC
few	TRBV30	TRBJ1-2	.	CAWSVGGHYGYTF	TGTGCCTGGAGTGTAGGAGGGCACTATGGCTACACCTTC
.	TRBV18	TRBJ2-7	.	CASSRGTDSYEQYF	TGTGCCAGCTCACGTGGGACGGATTCCTACGAGCAGTACTTC
few	TRBV6-2/TRBV6-3	TRBJ2-7	TRBD2	CASRTSGVSYEQYF	TGTGCCAGCAGGACTAGCGGGGTCTCCTACGAGCAGTACTTC
.	TRBV10-3	TRBJ2-7	TRBD2	CAIRGGGYEQYF	TGTGCCATCAGGGGGGGGGGCTACGAGCAGTACTTC
many	TRBV27	TRBJ2-7	.	CASSLSSWPGLTYEQYF	TGTGCCAGCAGTTTATCGTCGTGGCCGGGACTGACCTACGAGCAGTACTTC
many	TRBV11-2	TRBJ2-7	TRBD1	CASSLGTELYEQYF	TGTGCCAGCAGCTTGGGGACAGAACTCTACGAGCAGTACTTC
many	TRBV12-3/TRBV12-4	TRBJ2-2	.	CASSLLVSGELFF	TGTGCCAGCAGTTTACTAGTATCCGGGGAGCTGTTTTTT
many	TRBV10-3	TRBJ2-7	.	CAISESISVSYEQYF	TGTGCCATCAGTGAGTCGATCAGTGTTTCCTACGAGCAGTACTTC
few	TRBV28	TRBJ2-5	TRBD1	CATIAGTGYPRVETQYF	TGTGCCACAATCGCCGGGACAGGGTATCCCCGGGTGGAGACCCAGTACTTC
few	TRBV7-9	TRBJ1-2	.	CASSTPDAGYTF	TGTGCCAGCAGCACCCCGGACGCTGGCTACACCTTC
.	TRBV20-1	TRBJ2-1	.	CSAREGISYNEQFF	TGCAGTGCTAGAGAGGGGATCTCCTACAATGAGCAGTTCTTC
.	TRBV27	TRBJ2-1	TRBD2	CASSPLGSGRGTGDEQFF	TGTGCCAGCAGTCCGCTCGGTAGCGGGAGAGGTACGGGCGATGAGCAGTTCTTC
.	TRBV5-6	TRBJ1-2	TRBD1	CASSLDRGIYGYTF	TGTGCCAGCAGCTTGGACAGGGGGATCTATGGCTACACCTTC
many	TRBV20-1	TRBJ1-6	.	CSAERQTNSPLHF	TGCAGTGCTGAGCGACAGACTAATTCACCCCTCCACTTT